This is a list of T cell receptor beta chains from one sample in a study of breast tumors, draining lymph nodes, adjacent tissues. MiXCR, applied by TCRdb to the multiplex PCR reads, yields one record per CDR3 protein. The data show about 200,000 distinct CDR3 sequences, with 30% to 40% seen just once and 4% to 5.5% held by the top ten. Sequences were obtained from axillary lymph node tissue. The receptors stem from a female donor with breast cancer. Some clones in this sample may be carry-over from other donors' samples. CDR3s include the opening cysteine and the closing phenylalanine or tryptophan. A D gene is named only where the DNA matches it firmly. Not all rows give a size; the values are once, few, many and, for expanded clones, a class.

v_call,j_call,d_call,clone_size,cdr3_nt,cdr3_aa
TRBV7-9,TRBJ2-2,TRBD2,NA,TGTGCCAGCAGTCTCGGACTAGCGGGGGGGAGAGGAAACGGGGAGCTGTTTTTT,CASSLGLAGGRGNGELFF
TRBV18,TRBJ2-2,NA,many,TGTGCCAGCTCACAGGGAACGAACACCGGGGAGCTGTTTTTT,CASSQGTNTGELFF
TRBV7-3,TRBJ1-4,TRBD1,NA,TGTGCCAGCAGCTTAGGGACAGTAGGTAATGAAAAACTGTTTTTT,CASSLGTVGNEKLFF
TRBV5-5,TRBJ2-7,TRBD1,many,TGTGCCAGCAGCTTGCGTGTGAGCGGGACAGGGACCTACGAGCAGTACTTC,CASSLRVSGTGTYEQYF
TRBV7-8,TRBJ2-1,NA,many,TGTGCCAGCAGCCCCCCTGGGGTAAGCTCCTACAATGAGCAGTTCTTC,CASSPPGVSSYNEQFF
TRBV7-9,TRBJ2-3,TRBD2,many,TGTGCCAGCAGCTTGACTAGCGGGAGTACAGATACGCAGTATTTT,CASSLTSGSTDTQYF
TRBV2,TRBJ2-5,NA,NA,TGTGCCAGCAGTGTATCCGGAGCAGGGGACAACCAAGAGACCCAGTACTTC,CASSVSGAGDNQETQYF
TRBV12-3/TRBV12-4,TRBJ2-3,TRBD1,many,TGTGCCAGCAGTTCATCCCATTACGGACAGGGAACAGATACGCAGTATTTT,CASSSSHYGQGTDTQYF
TRBV30,TRBJ1-1,TRBD1,NA,TGTGCCTGGGTTGCAGGGGGCATCCTAGTGAACACTGAAGCTTTCTTT,CAWVAGGILVNTEAFF
TRBV19,TRBJ1-4,NA,NA,TGTGCCAGTAGTTTCGGGGCAGGGAACGAAAAACTGTTTTTT,CASSFGAGNEKLFF
TRBV6-1,TRBJ1-2,NA,NA,TGTGCCAGCAGCCCACTTCTAGAGATTAACTATGGCTACACCTTC,CASSPLLEINYGYTF
TRBV5-1,TRBJ2-7,TRBD1,many,TGCGCCAGCAGAGCGACAGGGGACACCTACGAGCAGTACTTC,CASRATGDTYEQYF
TRBV6-1,TRBJ1-5,NA,many,TGTGCCACGGTACTAAATAGCAATCAGCCCCAGCATTTT,CATVLNSNQPQHF
TRBV6-6,TRBJ1-2,TRBD1,many,TGTGCCAGCAGTTACGGACAGGGCTCAAACTATGGCTACACCTTC,CASSYGQGSNYGYTF
TRBV7-9,TRBJ2-4,NA,many,TGTGCCAGCAGCTTAGGAGGTTGGGACATTCAGTACTTC,CASSLGGWDIQYF
TRBV20-1,TRBJ1-5,TRBD1,many,TGCAGTGCTACGGACAGGGTTGATAGCAATCAGCCCCAGCATTTT,CSATDRVDSNQPQHF
TRBV7-6,TRBJ2-7,TRBD1,NA,TGTGCCAGCAGCCAGACAGGGGGCTTCGCCTACGAGCAGTACTTC,CASSQTGGFAYEQYF
TRBV30,TRBJ1-1,NA,NA,TGTGCCTGGCGCTCGGGGCCGAACACTGAAGCTTTCTTT,CAWRSGPNTEAFF
TRBV20-1,TRBJ1-3,NA,many,TGCAGTGCTAAGGGCCCACCTAGCTCTGGAAACACCATATATTTT,CSAKGPPSSGNTIYF
TRBV7-8,TRBJ1-1,TRBD1,few,TGTGCCAGCAGCTCCCGGACAGGGTTGAACACTGAAGCTTTCTTT,CASSSRTGLNTEAFF
TRBV4-3,TRBJ2-1,NA,many,TGCGCCAGCAGCCAAGATCACGCCAGGCGCGATGAGCAGTTCTTC,CASSQDHARRDEQFF
TRBV7-2,TRBJ2-1,NA,many,TGTGCCAGCAGCTTAGAGCCCTACAATGAGCAGTTCTTC,CASSLEPYNEQFF
TRBV5-4,TRBJ2-1,NA,NA,TGTGCCAGCAGCTTAGAGCGGACCTCCTACAATGAGCAGTTCTTC,CASSLERTSYNEQFF
TRBV7-2,TRBJ1-1,TRBD1,few,TGTGCCAGCAGCTTAGTAGAGGGACAGGGTGAGACTGAAGCTTTCTTT,CASSLVEGQGETEAFF
TRBV19,TRBJ2-3,NA,many,TGTGCCAGTAGTAAACGGGAAGGGTCGAATACGCAGTATTTT,CASSKREGSNTQYF
TRBV7-9,TRBJ1-2,TRBD1,many,TGTGCCAGCAGCTTATCCGGGACAGGGGAGGGTGGCTACCCCTTC,CASSLSGTGEGGYPF
TRBV30,TRBJ2-7,TRBD2,many,TGTGCCTGGAGGGAAGCGGGGTCGACCTACGAGCAGTACTTC,CAWREAGSTYEQYF
TRBV20-1,TRBJ2-1,TRBD2,many,TGCAGTGCTTTCCTAGCGGGAGAATCCTACAATGAGCAGTTCTTC,CSAFLAGESYNEQFF
TRBV20-1,TRBJ1-5,NA,once,TGCAGTGCTAGGACAACCAATCAGCCCCAGCATTTT,CSARTTNQPQHF
TRBV7-3,TRBJ2-7,TRBD2,NA,TGTGCCAGCAGCCCTACTAGCGGGAGTGTGATCGAGCAGTACTTC,CASSPTSGSVIEQYF
TRBV28,TRBJ2-7,NA,many,TGTGCCAGCGGCTCCGGACTAATCGGCTACGAGCAGTACTTC,CASGSGLIGYEQYF
TRBV2,TRBJ1-2,TRBD1,few,TGTGCCAGCAGAAAATCGGGACAGGGGGATGGCTACACCTTC,CASRKSGQGDGYTF
TRBV19,TRBJ1-2,NA,NA,TGTGCCAGTAGTACGGACTTCCAGCGGACCTTC,CASSTDFQRTF
TRBV5-1,TRBJ2-1,TRBD2,many,TGCGCCAGCAGCTCGGGACTAGCGGGGGCCTCCTACAATGAGCAGTTCTTC,CASSSGLAGASYNEQFF
TRBV13,TRBJ2-7,TRBD1,NA,TGTGCCGGCAGCCCGCGACAGGGGACTGGCGAGCAGTACTTC,CAGSPRQGTGEQYF
TRBV30,TRBJ2-2,NA,few,TGTGCCTGGAAGAGTGAATTGAGGACCGGGGAGCTGTTTTTT,CAWKSELRTGELFF
TRBV5-6,TRBJ1-3,NA,many,TGTGCCAGCAGCTTCCCCCAGGGAAACACCATATATTTT,CASSFPQGNTIYF
TRBV20-1,TRBJ2-7,TRBD2,NA,TGCAGTGCTAGAGGCCGACTAGCGGGTTCGAGCTCCTACGAGCAGTACTTC,CSARGRLAGSSSYEQYF
TRBV20-1,TRBJ2-3,NA,many,TGCAGTGCTAGAAGGTGGACAGAGGTCACAGATACGCAGTATTTT,CSARRWTEVTDTQYF
TRBV20-1,TRBJ1-5,NA,many,TGCAGTGCCCTCTCCCGAGACAACAGCAATCAGCCCCAGCATTTT,CSALSRDNSNQPQHF
TRBV25-1,TRBJ2-1,TRBD2,NA,TGTGCCAGCAAGTCAACTAGCGGGGAGGATGAGCAGTTCTTC,CASKSTSGEDEQFF